The 5 T cell receptor beta chains given below trace back to one sample, sequenced in a study of blood T cells in healthy people across ages. A second about 7 to 11 cycle PCR used barcoded and J-beta primers. TCRdb fed the 5' RACE reads into MiXCR, producing one record per CDR3 protein. The table has some 1.1 million distinct CDR3 sequences, approximately 38% seen once; the top ten hold 13%. The sequenced sample was blood. The receptors originated from a man younger than 30 in good health.

V and J are TRBV10-3 and TRBJ2-3; D may be TRBD1 (6 bases). The germline CDR1 and CDR2 sequences are ENHRY and SYGVKD. The V and J ends lost 4 bases and 4 bases respectively, with 21 bases between them. The CDR3 is 17 residues long. The chain's CDR3 is CAISGEGQHLPPDTQYF. CDR3 bases: TGTGCCATCAGTGGGGAAGGACAGCATCTACCCCCAGATACGCAGTATTTT.

The chain couples TRBV21-1 to TRBJ2-2; no DNA check was done on the table's D call, TRBD1. TRBV21-1 is a pseudogene locus. CDR3 length: 21 amino acids. In DNA form, the CDR3 reads TGTGCCAGCAAAGGATATAGCCCGCGGCAGTTAGACAGGAAAAACACCGGGGAGCTGTTTTTT. This encodes CASKGYSPRQLDRKNTGELFF.

In its sample, this clonotype was seen a few times. The chain carries TRBV20-1 and TRBJ2-4; no clear D. The CDR3 has 18 residues. CDR1 and CDR2 (germline): DFQATT, SNEGSKA (reference sequence). V lost 3 bases and J lost 0, with 21 bases in between. The CDR3 sequence is CSASGGFDLDLAKNIQYF. For the CDR3, the DNA is TGCAGTGCTAGTGGTGGATTTGATCTCGATCTAGCCAAAAACATTCAGTACTTC.

The chain recombines TRBV20-1 with TRBJ1-5; D might be TRBD1 (5 bases). Trimming shortened V by 1 base and J by 10 bases, and 14 bases separated the two germline ends. The CDR3 length is 13 residues. In germline, CDR1 is DFQATT, CDR2 SNEGSKA (reference sequence). CDR3 DNA: TGCAGTGCTAGAGGGGGCGCGGGCGATCCCCAGCATTTT. Protein product: CSARGGAGDPQHF.

This clonotype was seen ten or more times. V and J are TRBV29-1 and TRBJ2-3; 11 positions agree with TRBD1. J was trimmed by 4 bases and V by 4 bases; bases with no gene match: 4. CDR3 length equals 14 residues. Looked up from germline, CDR1 is SQVTM and CDR2 is ANQGSEA. CDR3 residues: CSVGDRGNSDTQYF. The DNA for the CDR3 is TGCAGCGTTGGGGACAGGGGGAATTCAGATACGCAGTATTTT.